This entry lists 21 T cell receptor beta chains sequenced from one sample in a study of CD8 T cells in Susac syndrome. The RNA, roughly 0.45 to 1 ug, was put through reverse transcription using random hexamers. TCRdb called the immunoSEQ multiplex PCR reads again in MiXCR, with one record for every CDR3 protein. This repertoire shows under 200,000 distinct CDR3 sequences, about 91% found once; its top ten account for 0.075% to 0.095%. Material: CD4+ T cells from PBMCs. The receptors were gathered from a human donor with Susac syndrome.

This sequence joins TRBV24-1 and TRBJ1-5; TRBD1 matches at 7 bases. CDR3 length: 17 amino acids. Germline V gene data show CDR1 as KGHDR and CDR2 as SFDVKD. V gave up 1 base and J gave up 6 bases; unmatched junction bases: 11. CDR3 protein: CATSDFHSVQGSQPQHF. The CDR3 nucleotides are TGTGCCACCAGTGATTTTCATTCTGTACAGGGGTCTCAGCCCCAGCATTTT.

This chain links TRBV29-1 with TRBJ1-4, with D maybe TRBD1 (6 bases). The CDR3 contains 13 residues. The V gene lost 4 bases and the J gene lost 5 bases, with 11 bases spanning the gap. The V gene's germline CDR1 is SQVTM and CDR2 ANQGSEA. CDR3 DNA sequence: TGCAGCGTTGGGAGACAGGAAAATGAAAAACTGTTTTTT. It codes for CSVGRQENEKLFF.

The chain combines TRBV28 with TRBJ1-2; unclear D gene. Germline-derived CDR1 and CDR2 are MDHEN and SYDVKM. The CDR3 runs 12 residues. V dropped 7 bases and J dropped 8 bases, with 14 bases sitting between them. CDR3 bases: TGTGCCAGCAACCACCGGGAAGGAGGCTACACCTTC. Its protein is CASNHREGGYTF.

This chain connects TRBV20-1 to TRBJ2-1, with 9 bases fitting TRBD2. This CDR3 has 15 amino acids. The V gene end was trimmed by 0 bases and the J gene end by 8 bases; junction bases not matched to a gene: 8. Per the germline V gene, CDR1 is DFQATT and CDR2 is SNEGSKA (reference sequence). CDR3 amino acids: CSARDGGGAVDEQFF. CDR3 nucleotide sequence: TGCAGTGCTAGAGATGGCGGGGGGGCGGTTGATGAGCAGTTCTTC.

In DNA, the CDR3 is TGCAGTGCTAGCAGAACAGTAAGTTACTACAATGAGCAGTTCTTC. It yields the protein CSASRTVSYYNEQFF. The chain recombines TRBV20-1 with TRBJ2-1; D uncertain. Germline CDR1 is DFQATT and CDR2 is SNEGSKA (reference sequence). Trimming took 3 bases from V and 3 from J, leaving 15 bases between them. CDR3 length: 15 amino acids.

This chain uses TRBV2 with TRBJ1-5; 8 nucleotides align to TRBD1. Germline loops: CDR1 SNHLY, CDR2 FYNNEI. V lost 8 bases, J lost 0 bases, and 3 bases stayed unmatched. This CDR3 spans 14 amino acids. The CDR3 DNA reads TGTGCCAGCGGACAGGGTACTAGCAATCAGCCCCAGCATTTT. It yields the protein CASGQGTSNQPQHF.

This chain uses TRBV4-1 with TRBJ2-7, with 8 nucleotides matching TRBD1. Germline CDR1 reads MGHRA; CDR2 reads YSYEKL. Trimming at V came to 1 base and at J to 3 bases, leaving 8 bases not matched to a gene. This CDR3 is 16 amino acids long. The CDR3 nucleotides read TGCGCCAGCAGCCAAGGGGCGACAGGGGATTACTACGAGCAGTACTTC. Its protein is CASSQGATGDYYEQYF.

This chain uses TRBV2 with TRBJ2-1; a possible D gene is TRBD2 (6 bases). The CDR3 totals 16 residues. Germline-derived CDR1 and CDR2 are SNHLY and FYNNEI. Trimming removed 10 bases at V and 4 bases at J, with 23 bases between. The CDR3 coding sequence is TGTGCCATCGTGCGGGGAAGCTGGGAAATATACAATGAGCAGTTCTTC. Amino acid sequence: CAIVRGSWEIYNEQFF.

The chain employs TRBV3-1 and TRBJ1-2; D unclear. Trimming removed 0 bases at V and 8 bases at J, with 19 bases between. CDR1 LGHDT and CDR2 YNNKEL come from the germline V gene (reference sequence). The length of the CDR3 is 16 residues. The CDR3 sequence: CASSQESRRNLKGYTF. For the CDR3, the DNA is TGTGCCAGCAGCCAAGAAAGTAGAAGGAATCTAAAGGGCTACACCTTC.

The chain couples TRBV2 to TRBJ2-7; no clear D gene. This CDR3 has 14 residues. CDR1 is SNHLY and CDR2 is FYNNEI in the germline V gene. Deletions cut 9 bases from V and 0 bases from J, with 15 bases between. This CDR3 is CASTRIQSSYEQYF. DNA for the CDR3: TGTGCCAGTACGAGGATCCAAAGCTCCTACGAGCAGTACTTC.

The chain has TRBV5-1 and TRBJ2-1; TRBD1 might be the D (5 bases). Germline V gives CDR1 SGHRS, CDR2 YFSETQ. This CDR3 region has 15 residues. V was trimmed by 3 bases and J by 4 bases, leaving 14 bases between them. Here the CDR3 reads CASSSTPTDYNEQFF. The CDR3, as DNA: TGCGCCAGCAGCTCGACCCCGACAGATTACAATGAGCAGTTCTTC.

V and J are TRBV3-1 and TRBJ1-1; 10 bases map to TRBD1. Germline CDR1 is LGHDT and CDR2 is YNNKEL (reference sequence). The CDR3 is 16 residues long. V was pared by 6 bases and J by 3 bases, with 10 bases of the junction left unmatched. CDR3 amino acids: CASRHTGTGVYTEAFF. The CDR3 DNA is TGTGCCAGCAGACATACCGGGACAGGGGTATACACTGAAGCTTTCTTT.

This chain's CDR3 is CASRPSGGDTQYF. The CDR3 nucleotides read TGTGCCAGCAGACCCAGCGGCGGAGATACGCAGTATTTT. V gene TRBV6-5 combines with J gene TRBJ2-3; D might be TRBD2 (5 bases). Trimming shortened V by 6 bases and J by 5 bases, and 12 bases separated the two germline ends. This CDR3 has 13 residues. Germline V CDR1 and CDR2: MNHEY, SVGAGI.

This rearrangement joins TRBV20-1 to TRBJ2-4; D uncertain. Germline V gene sequence: CDR1 DFQATT, CDR2 SNEGSKA (reference sequence). Trimming left V 2 bases short and J 3 bases short, with 20 bases between. The CDR3 sequence is 17 residues long. The CDR3 here is CSARRVSSGFGKNIQYF. The CDR3 DNA reads TGCAGTGCTAGACGGGTTAGCTCAGGTTTCGGCAAAAACATTCAGTACTTC.

This chain links TRBV19 with TRBJ1-3; D call uncertain. Deletions cut 8 bases from V and 0 bases from J, with 14 bases between. The CDR3 totals 15 residues. The V gene's germline CDR1 is LNHDA and CDR2 SQIVND (reference sequence). CDR3 region: CASSKDPRSGNTIYF. The CDR3, as DNA: TGTGCCAGTTCCAAGGACCCACGCTCTGGAAACACCATATATTTT.

V is TRBV6-2 or TRBV6-3 and J is TRBJ1-5; 11 bases agree with TRBD1. V was clipped by 5 bases and J by 4 bases; unmatched bases: 7. Germline lookup yields CDR1 MNHEY and CDR2 SVGEGT. The CDR3 has 16 amino acids. CDR3 sequence (DNA): TGTGCCAGCAGTCCGTCGGACAGGGGGCAGAATCAGCCCCAGCATTTT. Residues: CASSPSDRGQNQPQHF.

The chain combines TRBV5-8 with TRBJ1-4, with D tentatively TRBD1 (5 bases). The V end lost 5 bases, the J end lost 14 bases, and 16 bases lay between the germline ends. The CDR3 sequence is 12 residues long. Per germline, CDR1 SGHTS and CDR2 YDEGEE. Here the CDR3 DNA reads TGTGCCAGCAGAACCGACAGCTTGAACCTGTTTTTT. Protein sequence: CASRTDSLNLFF.

The chain couples TRBV6-4 to TRBJ2-1, with a tentative D call TRBD1 (5 bases). Germline V gene lookup returns CDR1 MRHNA and CDR2 SNTAGT. Trimming left V 3 bases short and J 13 bases short, with 13 bases between. This CDR3 region has 12 residues. The CDR3 protein is CASSEGQGRQFF. CDR3 in DNA: TGTGCCAGCAGTGAGGGGCAGGGTCGACAGTTCTTC.

J is TRBJ2-7 and V is TRBV28, with D maybe TRBD1 (6 bases). This CDR3 is 12 amino acids long. Germline V CDR1 and CDR2: MDHEN, SYDVKM. V shed 7 bases and J shed 4 bases, with 11 bases lying between them. CDR3: CASIGGRYEQYF. The CDR3 bases are TGTGCCAGCATAGGGGGTAGGTACGAGCAGTACTTC. Combining the CDR3 with reference TRBV28 and TRBJ2-7 gives the whole variable domain DVKVTQSSRYLVKRTGEKVFLECVQDMDHENMFWYRQDPGLGLRLIYFSYDVKMKEKGDIPEGYSVSREKKERFSLILESASTNQTSMYLCASIGGRYEQYFGPGTRLTVT.

J is TRBJ2-6 and V is TRBV5-1; 10 bases align to TRBD1. Trimming removed 3 bases from V and 2 bases from J; junction bases left unmatched: 5. The CDR3 loop spans 17 amino acids. In germline, CDR1 is SGHRS, CDR2 YFSETQ. The CDR3 loop is CASSSGTGVPGANVLTF. CDR3 DNA: TGCGCCAGCAGCTCGGGGACAGGGGTGCCTGGGGCCAACGTCCTGACTTTC.

V is TRBV20-1 and J is TRBJ2-7; D is possibly TRBD2 (6 bases). This CDR3 is 15 amino acids long. The germline gives CDR1 DFQATT, CDR2 SNEGSKA (reference sequence). Trimming cost V 5 bases and J 6 bases, with 23 bases left between them. The CDR3 bases are TGCAGTGCTGAACTAGCCGGGTCCCTATCGGGCGAGCAGTACTTC. This codes for CSAELAGSLSGEQYF.